This T cell receptor (beta chain) is from a study of blood T cells in healthy people across ages. The ends lost 0 bases at V and 4 bases at J; junction bases unmatched: 3. The CDR3 length is 16 residues. This clonotype was detected only a few times. Its matching antigen is unknown. Study-wide findings and caveats: Naive T cell percentage by flow cytometry tracked strongly with beta diversity. The study found more naive CD4+ cells and higher diversity in long-lived than aged donors.

Combining a sample-barcoded 5' primer with a J-beta primer mix, a second PCR ran for about 7 to 11 cycles. Every individual sample yielded 2.5 million or more paired-end reads (each containing CDR3). In TCRdb, the 5' RACE reads were re-called with MiXCR into one record per CDR3 protein. Altogether approximately 780,000 distinct CDR3 sequences are present, roughly 25% being singletons, with the ten largest covering under 3%. The same sample was also studied in work on T cells of mothers and their children. This second study notes: About 6 children and their three healthy Caucasian mothers were the donors.

This sequence joins TRBV12-3 or TRBV12-4 and TRBJ2-2; 9 nucleotides align to TRBD2. Sequenced material: blood. The sequence came from a boy between 10 and 17 years old in good health. DNA for the CDR3: TGTGCCAGCAGTTTAGCGCGGGGGGGAAGCACCGGGGAGCTGTTTTTT. Its protein product is CASSLARGGSTGELFF.